This T cell receptor beta chain was sequenced in a study of cytomegalovirus exposure and HLA in healthy donors. V was trimmed by 7 bases and J by 0 bases, leaving 13 bases between them. The CDR3 extends over 15 amino acids. CDR1 is MNHEY and CDR2 is SVGAGI in the germline V gene. Profiling relied on immunoSEQ multiplex PCR, and the TCRdb table lists in-frame clones only, not all of them. The sample contains 100,000 or so clones, 87% of which appear only once. The clonotype originates from a woman aged 25-40 years in good health and CMV-seronegative. The chain couples TRBV6-5 to TRBJ1-5; D uncertain. The sequencing sample was made of PBMCs. The CDR3: CASKKQSYSNQPQHF. CDR3 nucleotide sequence: TGTGCCAGCAAAAAACAGAGCTATAGCAATCAGCCCCAGCATTTT.